This T cell receptor beta chain was captured in a study of cytomegalovirus exposure and HLA in healthy donors. The PCR had 60 Vbeta and 13 Jbeta primers. Generated by immunoSEQ multiplex PCR, the TCRdb table keeps only in-frame clones and is missing some. This table holds 75,000 to 80,000 clones, over 60% found once. From germline, CDR1 is KGHSY and CDR2 FQNENV. This CDR3 is 15 amino acids long. This clone occurred a few times. As yet, its antigen is unknown. A junction end diverges from the germline sequence, so it may reflect a read error. Additional DNA sequences in this sample encode the identical CDR3. Study outcomes and limitations: Under in vitro conditions, a few CMV-associated chains were confirmed as specific for CMV antigens. Cytomegalovirus association was assigned to around 150 TCR beta chains. Some highly shared sequence variants likely arose as a pipeline artifact. A prior analysis recorded that most TCR beta V segments were productive about 90% or about 30% of the time.

This sequence joins TRBV16 and TRBJ1-3, with 7 bases fitting TRBD1. Material: PBMCs. The source of this sequence is a male donor in good health and CMV-seronegative. The CDR3 reads CASSRRDSSGNTIYF. CDR3 sequence (DNA): TGCGCCAGCAGCCGCCGGGACAGCTCTGGAAACACCATATATTTT. The variable domain in full, completed from reference TRBV16 and TRBJ1-3, reads GEEVAQTPKHLVRGEGQKAKLYCAPIKGHSYVFWYQQVLKNEFKFLISFQNENVFDETGMPKERFSAKCLPNSPCSLEIQATKLEDSAVYFCASSRRDSSGNTIYFGEGSWLTVV.